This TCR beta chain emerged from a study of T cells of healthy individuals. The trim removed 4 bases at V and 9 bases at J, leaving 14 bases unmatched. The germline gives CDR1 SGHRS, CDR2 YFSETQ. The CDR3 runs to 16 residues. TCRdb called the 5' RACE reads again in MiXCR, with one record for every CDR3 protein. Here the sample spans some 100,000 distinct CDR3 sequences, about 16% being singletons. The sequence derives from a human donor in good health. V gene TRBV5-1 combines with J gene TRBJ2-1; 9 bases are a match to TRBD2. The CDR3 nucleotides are TGCGCCAGCAGCCCATCATTAGCGGGAGCCCTCGCTGAGCAGTTCTTC. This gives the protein CASSPSLAGALAEQFF.